This record covers a single TCR beta chain. No antigen is known for it. No quality values exist for individual bases; no much larger clone is one base distant. Participants in the prospective study were aged roughly 18 to 89 years, lived in some 24 United States geographic areas, and enrolled through a virtual design. In the prospective study, cohorts were assigned on the basis of participant-reported clinical history obtained from a screening survey and a study questionnaire. ImmuneRACE Cohort 3 recovered participants were defined by two consecutive negative NP/OP PCR tests, healthcare professional clearance, or symptom resolution. In the prospective study, mobile phlebotomists collected whole blood, serum and a nasopharyngeal or oropharyngeal swab from each participant. Over an approximately 2-month period, participants in the prospective study had the option of providing additional blood draws and questionnaires. Before DNA extraction, prospective study blood samples were shipped either frozen or at room temperature.

TCRbeta CDR3 regions were amplified from genomic DNA by means of the immunoSEQ Assay, a bias-controlled multiplex PCR. Per the original workflow: Within the assay, amplification of reference gene primers was used to estimate how many nucleated cells each sample contained. Sequence reads were collapsed and filtered to measure the absolute abundance of every unique TCRbeta CDR3 rearrangement. For each sample, productive Simpson clonality was calculated as the square root of Simpson's diversity index across productive rearrangements. TCRdb re-hosts the immuneACCESS table, in-frame sequences only. Its copies lack some clones; in the studies checked, an unresolved V gene accounts for under half of them, and the cause for the rest is not known. V and J calls and clone size are given by that table; D and trimming were obtained from the DNA. The table for this sample lists fewer than 200,000 clones; 75% to 85% of them were counted only once. Approximately 14% of the sample lies in the top ten.

This sample was taken from a study of blood T cell repertoires in COVID-19 (TCRdb year 2020). A note on the overall study: Samples covering the acute and convalescent phases of COVID-19 were provided by collaborators in the United States, Italy and Spain. The prospective study material was composed of cDNA or gDNA derived from T cells, B-cell-depleted T cells, or PBMCs. The repertoires were released in a freely available public database intended as a resource for research on the immune response to SARS-CoV-2. Where available, HLA class I and class II types were taken from metadata supplied by the sample provider and were not determined by assay-based typing. Nearly every sample came with metadata listing a de-identified subject ID, COVID-19 status, age in years and sex. The dataset comprised deeply sampled blood TCRbeta repertoires from subjects exposed to, actively infected with, or recovered from COVID-19. Samples were obtained from the ongoing ImmuneRACE study (first 160 participants) and from about 1,300 subjects provided by 6 global collaborators.

Study-wide findings and limitations: Clinical and demographic metadata were provided uncurated, with the amount varying by source and participant.

The TCR originated in a man aged 50 or older who had recovered from COVID-19. The sequenced sample was PBMCs or T cells enriched from blood (not recorded which).

The CDR3 region: CASSIEKGAGAKNIQYF. The nucleotide sequence reads as follows: TGTGCCAGTAGTATAGAGAAAGGGGCGGGGGCCAAAAACATTCAGTACTTC. This chain is built from TRBV19 and TRBJ2-4; the D segment could be TRBD2, given 6 matching bases. For CDR1 and CDR2, the germline V gene (reference sequence) lists LNHDA and SQIVND. Taken from cysteine to phenylalanine, the CDR3 has 17 residues. The kept DNA is CDR3 alone, 51 bases in frame from the first base. V is cut by 0 bases and J by 1 base, and the space between the germline ends is 13 bases. Reference TRBV19 and TRBJ2-4 genes cover what lies past the CDR3, so the full variable domain is DGGITQSPKYLFRKEGQNVTLSCEQNLNHDAMYWYRQDPGQGLRLIYYSQIVNDFQKGDIAEGYSVSREKKESFPLTVTSAQKNPTAFYLCASSIEKGAGAKNIQYFGAGTRLSVL.